This T cell receptor beta chain was documented in a study of T cell repertoires in cytomegalovirus infection. Study-level findings and limits: Individuals carrying CMV plus the relevant HLA were identified by cumulative frequency of public TCR beta families. The ex vivo response showed dominance by HLA-C-restricted CMV-specific TCR beta clonotypes.

TCRdb ran MiXCR on the reads and lists one entry per CDR3 protein. The data hold about 160,000 distinct CDR3 sequences, with roughly 22% observed a single time. Points on this clonotype: Its matching antigen is unknown.

The TCR sequence derives from a human donor in good health (CMV status not recorded). Some clones in this sample may be carry-over from other donors' samples. Sequenced here: CD8+ T cells from cultured PBMCs, sampled from culture after CMV antigen stimulation.

CDR3 coding DNA: TGTGCCAGCAGCCAGGGACCGGGACAAGATTTCTCCTACGAGCAGTACTTC. Its translation: CASSQGPGQDFSYEQYF. The chain links TRBV4-2 to TRBJ2-7, with D perhaps matching TRBD1 (6 bases). This CDR3 contains 17 residues. Germline V gives CDR1 LGHNA, CDR2 YNFKEQ. With 3 bases removed from V and 0 bases from J, the gap between germline ends came to 18 bases.